The clone carrying this T cell receptor beta chain was observed once. Original analysis: Nucleated cell counts were estimated from reference gene primer amplification. TCRdb's copy holds only in-frame clones and misses some; the assay was immunoSEQ multiplex PCR. Clonal size and the V and J genes are those of that table, whereas D and trimming came from the DNA. The sample contains a few hundred thousand clones, approximately 90% of which appear only once. The entry originates in a study of blood T cell repertoires in COVID-19. Study-wide context: The study drew acute and convalescent COVID-19 samples from the United States, Italy and Spain. PBMCs, B-cell-depleted T cells, or T cells provided the cDNA or gDNA that made up the material.

Trimming stripped 0 bases from V and 1 base from J, with 11 bases between. CDR1 MNHEY and CDR2 SVGAGI come from the germline V gene. The CDR3 is 16 amino acids. One Seattle source followed patients from active infection through their disease course. The source is a woman aged 45-59 years with COVID-19, enrolled during active disease. The V gene is TRBV6-5, the J gene TRBJ2-3; D perhaps matches TRBD2 (5 bases). Sequenced input: peripheral blood. CDR3 protein: CASSYSRVSRTDTQYF. In DNA form, the CDR3 reads TGTGCCAGCAGTTACTCGAGGGTGAGCCGCACAGATACGCAGTATTTT.